This section outlines one TCR beta chain sequence together with its context. Its antigen remains unknown. TCRdb reprocessed the RT-PCR reads via MiXCR and lists one record per CDR3 protein. Among hundreds of thousands of distinct CDR3 sequences listed, 12% to 15% were seen once. These data belong to a study of response to subunit inactivated influenza vaccine. CDR3 length: 12 amino acids. In germline, CDR1 is SQVTM, CDR2 ANQGSEA. Trimming at V came to 5 bases and at J to 5 bases, leaving 5 bases not matched to a gene. Study observations and caveats: The authors put forward the suggestion that each seasonal influenza vaccination may bring in only a limited number of new T cells.

The TCR comes from a man over 45 who received an inactivated influenza vaccine. The rearrangement links TRBV29-1 to TRBJ1-2; 7 bases agree with TRBD1. The material sequenced was PBMCs from blood, taken less than 15 days before vaccination. The CDR3 loop reads CSVQGQNYGYTF. In DNA form, the CDR3 reads TGCAGCGTTCAGGGACAGAATTATGGCTACACCTTC.